Listed here is a single T cell receptor (beta chain). After constant-region reverse-primer amplification, full-length variable regions underwent semi-nested PCR with Nested Universal Primer A. TCRdb reprocessed the 5' RACE reads with MiXCR, giving one entry per CDR3 protein. The data hold tens of thousands of distinct CDR3 sequences, with almost 25% observed a single time. The CDR3 runs 17 residues. The V and J ends lost 6 bases and 0 bases, in that order; junction bases with no gene match: 7. Germline V gene lookup returns CDR1 KGHSH and CDR2 LQKENI. The chain recombines TRBV18 with TRBJ2-6, with 8 bases identical to TRBD1. The TCR comes from a female donor with breast cancer. Material: tumor-infiltrating naive CD4+ T cells sorted from the breast tumor. The subset was: naive CD4+ T cells, CD4+CD45RA+CD25-. The CDR3 DNA reads TGTGCCAGCTCGGCAAAGACAGGGGTCTCTGGGGCCAACGTCCTGACTTTC. It translates to CASSAKTGVSGANVLTF.